This paragraph covers one T cell receptor (beta chain) sequence. Its matching antigen is unknown. Patients in the study, people with chemo-refractory metastatic non-small-cell lung cancer, received focal radiation plus ipilimumab CTLA-4 blockade. Repertoires were generated with immunoSEQ multiplex PCR, while TCRdb's copy carries only in-frame clones and drops some. Of tens of thousands of clones listed, about four fifths are singletons. The data were obtained in a study of radiotherapy plus CTLA-4 blockade in lung cancer. Germline assignment: CDR1 ENHRY and CDR2 SYGVKD. Trimming took 5 bases from V and 12 from J, leaving 17 bases between them. The CDR3 covers 13 residues. Study-level findings and limits: Tumor-derived TCR clones expanded in blood after radiotherapy plus ipilimumab.

The sample in question was peripheral blood, obtained from a patient treated with radiotherapy plus ipilimumab. V usage is TRBV10-3 and J usage is TRBJ1-5, with D maybe TRBD1 (5 bases). The receptor was isolated from a human donor with non-small cell lung cancer who had stable disease on radiotherapy plus ipilimumab. This chain's CDR3 is CAISPRESERQHF. CDR3 in DNA: TGTGCCATCAGTCCCAGGGAGTCCGAACGCCAGCATTTT.